A selection of T cell receptor beta chains follows, all from one sample in a study of control samples from healthy donors and cancer patients. Sequencing was performed with immunoSEQ multiplex PCR; in TCRdb, only in-frame clones are kept and a portion is missing. The sample holds about 190,000 clones. The material sequenced was blood. These receptors came from a woman in her twenties or thirties in good health. CDR3s include the opening cysteine and the closing phenylalanine or tryptophan. D genes are given only for firm matches.

j_call d_call v_call cdr3_aa cdr3_nt
TRBJ2-5 . TRBV18 CASSPRDRETQYF TGTGCCAGCTCACCCCGGGACCGGGAGACCCAGTACTTC
TRBJ1-2 . TRBV7-9 CASSDNYGYTF TGTGCCAGCAGCGACAACTATGGCTACACCTTC
TRBJ1-6 . TRBV13 CASSEGQGWSAPLHF TGTGCCAGCAGCGAAGGGCAGGGGTGGTCGGCGCCCCTCCACTTT
TRBJ2-7 . TRBV21-1 CASSNEGIGTYEQYF TGTGCCAGCAGCAATGAAGGGATCGGCACCTACGAGCAGTACTTC
TRBJ1-5 . TRBV2 CASSAVGGPQHF TGTGCCAGCAGTGCCGTAGGGGGGCCCCAGCATTTT
TRBJ2-6 . TRBV30 CAWTPGANVLTF TGTGCCTGGACTCCAGGGGCCAACGTCCTGACTTTC
TRBJ1-6 TRBD1 TRBV28 CASSEDRDYNSPLHF TGTGCCAGCAGTGAAGACAGGGACTATAATTCACCCCTCCACTTT
TRBJ1-4 . TRBV27 CASRGMGWGELFF TGTGCCAGCCGAGGGATGGGGTGGGGGGAACTGTTTTTT
TRBJ2-2 . TRBV7-2 CASSFGQGNTGELFF TGTGCCAGCAGCTTCGGCCAGGGAAACACCGGGGAGCTGTTTTTT
TRBJ2-1 . TRBV21-1 CASSKGKARDRRNEQFF TGTGCCAGCAGCAAAGGGAAGGCCAGGGATCGTAGGAATGAGCAGTTCTTC
TRBJ1-5 . TRBV21-1 CASSPGTLGNQPQHF TGTGCCAGCAGTCCCGGGACCCTTGGGAATCAGCCCCAGCATTTT
TRBJ2-7 TRBD1 TRBV6-5 CASRPGQSYEQYF TGTGCCAGCAGGCCGGGACAGTCCTACGAGCAGTACTTC
TRBJ1-3 . TRBV4-1 CASSQPLLSGNTIYF TGCGCCAGCAGCCAACCCCTCCTCTCTGGAAACACCATATATTTT
TRBJ1-5 . TRBV27 CASSVGRAREKQPQHF TGTGCCAGCAGTGTAGGGAGGGCCAGGGAGAAACAGCCCCAGCATTTT
TRBJ2-7 . TRBV14 CASSQKLRFGEQYF TGTGCCAGCAGCCAAAAACTGAGGTTCGGGGAGCAGTACTTC
TRBJ2-7 TRBD1 TRBV6-5 CASSYPGQGSYEQYF TGTGCCAGCAGTTACCCAGGACAGGGGTCCTACGAGCAGTACTTC
TRBJ2-7 TRBD2 TRBV28 CASSLIAGTPYEQYF TGTGCCAGCAGTCTAATAGCGGGGACCCCCTACGAGCAGTACTTC
TRBJ1-2 . TRBV9 CASSVEGSYGYTF TGTGCCAGCAGCGTTGAGGGGAGCTATGGCTACACCTTC
TRBJ1-1 . TRBV6-2/TRBV6-3 CASSSSRERNTEAFF TGTGCCAGCAGTTCTTCCCGTGAGCGGAACACTGAAGCTTTCTTT
TRBJ1-1 . TRBV11-3 CASSLITGSTEAFF TGTGCCAGCAGCTTGATTACGGGGAGCACTGAAGCTTTCTTT
TRBJ2-1 . TRBV24-1 CATSDRRGDYNEQFF TGTGCCACCAGTGATCGCCGAGGGGATTACAATGAGCAGTTCTTC
TRBJ2-5 . TRBV2 CASSQVLRETQYF TGTGCCAGCAGCCAAGTCCTCCGAGAGACCCAGTACTTC
TRBJ2-2 . TRBV5-1 CASSSGTGNTGELFF TGCGCCAGCAGCTCCGGGACCGGGAACACCGGGGAGCTGTTTTTT
TRBJ1-1 . TRBV6-5 CARSRDLNTEAFF TGTGCCAGATCTCGGGATTTGAACACTGAAGCTTTCTTT
TRBJ1-5 . TRBV28 CASSLNRRDQPQHF TGTGCCAGCAGTTTAAACAGGAGGGATCAGCCCCAGCATTTT
TRBJ1-2 TRBD1 TRBV4-3 CASSQDISDRAMTYYGYTF TGCGCCAGCAGCCAAGACATAAGCGACAGGGCCATGACATACTATGGCTACACCTTC
TRBJ1-5 TRBD1 TRBV7-9 CASSEQGAVNQPQHF TGTGCCAGCAGTGAACAGGGGGCGGTTAATCAGCCCCAGCATTTT
TRBJ1-2 . TRBV28 CASSLSGTYGYTF TGTGCCAGCAGTTTATCAGGTACCTATGGCTACACCTTC
TRBJ1-2 . TRBV12-3/TRBV12-4 CASRDPSYGYTF TGTGCCAGCAGGGACCCAAGCTATGGCTACACCTTC
TRBJ1-2 . TRBV19 CASSFPGAPIYGYTF TGTGCCAGTAGTTTCCCGGGGGCCCCCATCTATGGCTACACCTTC
TRBJ1-2 . TRBV4-2 CASSQDGLQADGYTF TGTGCCAGCAGCCAAGATGGCTTACAGGCAGACGGCTACACCTTC
TRBJ1-2 TRBD1 TRBV4-3 CASSPQGAADYGYTF TGCGCCAGCAGCCCCCAGGGGGCTGCTGACTATGGCTACACCTTC
TRBJ2-7 . TRBV7-2 CASSPGEGGYEQYF TGTGCCAGCAGCCCAGGGGAGGGGGGGTACGAGCAGTACTTC
TRBJ1-1 . TRBV14 CASSQDWNTEAFF TGTGCCAGCAGCCAAGACTGGAACACTGAAGCTTTCTTT
TRBJ1-1 . TRBV7-9 CASSLDRMNTEAFF TGTGCCAGCAGCTTAGACCGAATGAACACTGAAGCTTTCTTT
TRBJ1-6 . TRBV4-1 CASSQEFPGLGSPLHF TGCGCCAGCAGCCAAGAATTCCCGGGGCTAGGTTCACCCCTCCACTTT
TRBJ1-5 TRBD1 TRBV28 CASSSTPGQHSNQPQHF TGTGCCAGCAGTTCCACCCCGGGACAGCATAGCAATCAGCCCCAGCATTTT
TRBJ2-5 . TRBV9 CASSVVGETQYF TGTGCCAGCAGCGTAGTTGGGGAGACCCAGTACTTC
TRBJ1-6 . TRBV6-4 CASSEEGPSQFSPLHF TGTGCCAGCAGTGAGGAAGGCCCCTCGCAATTCTCACCCCTCCACTTT
TRBJ2-5 . TRBV7-9 CASSTRLQGSRETQYF TGTGCCAGCAGCACCCGATTACAGGGTTCGCGGGAGACCCAGTACTTC
TRBJ2-7 TRBD2 TRBV7-2 CASSWGLAGAYEQYF TGTGCCAGCAGCTGGGGACTAGCGGGGGCCTACGAGCAGTACTTC
TRBJ2-5 . TRBV7-3 CASSENANQGTQYF TGTGCCAGCAGCGAAAACGCCAACCAGGGCACCCAGTACTTC
TRBJ1-2 TRBD1 TRBV3-1/TRBV3-2 CASSQNRGDYGYTF TGTGCCAGCAGCCAGAACAGGGGGGACTATGGCTACACCTTC
TRBJ2-7 . TRBV7-6 CASSTTLQGPYYEQYF TGTGCCAGCAGCACAACCCTTCAGGGGCCTTACTACGAGCAGTACTTC
TRBJ1-5 . TRBV5-5 CASSLAPDSYNQPQHF TGTGCCAGCAGCTTGGCACCGGACAGCTACAATCAGCCCCAGCATTTT
TRBJ1-4 TRBD1 TRBV4-2 CASSPRGQGNEKLFF TGTGCCAGCAGCCCTCGAGGACAGGGGAATGAAAAACTGTTTTTT
TRBJ1-1 . TRBV28 CASSDGGGFTEAFF TGTGCCAGCAGTGATGGGGGCGGTTTCACTGAAGCTTTCTTT
TRBJ1-1 TRBD1 TRBV11-2 CASRSTGVRGTEAFF TGTGCCAGCAGGTCGACAGGGGTTCGGGGCACTGAAGCTTTCTTT
TRBJ1-4 TRBD1 TRBV20-1 CSASWQGGEKLFF TGCAGTGCTAGTTGGCAGGGGGGAGAAAAACTGTTTTTT
TRBJ1-4 . TRBV7-3 CASSPSYQGPEKLFF TGTGCCAGCAGCCCCTCTTATCAGGGACCGGAAAAACTGTTTTTT
TRBJ2-1 . TRBV19 CASSPRGYNEQFF TGTGCCAGTAGTCCCCGGGGCTACAATGAGCAGTTCTTC
TRBJ1-1 . TRBV21-1 CASSNGQGRTNTEAFF TGTGCCAGCAGCAATGGACAGGGGAGGACGAACACTGAAGCTTTCTTT
TRBJ2-1 . TRBV5-1 CASSPGHEQFF TGCGCCAGCAGCCCTGGCCATGAGCAGTTCTTC
TRBJ2-1 TRBD1 TRBV24-1 CATSDVRGTGGRGQFF TGTGCCACCAGTGACGTCCGAGGGACAGGGGGCAGGGGGCAGTTCTTC
TRBJ2-7 TRBD1 TRBV5-1 CASSPDRDAREQYF TGCGCCAGCAGCCCGGACAGGGACGCTCGCGAGCAGTACTTC